The subject of this entry is one T cell receptor beta chain. The repertoire was sequenced with immunoSEQ multiplex PCR; TCRdb's copy has only in-frame clones and lacks some. Among 350,000 to 600,000 clones, 89% were seen once, and the ten largest hold 1.7%. Regarding treatment: 19 received Ad26.COV2.S at low or high dose, single or two shots; about five received placebo; per-sample allocation not given. Repertoires come from day 63 after the first vaccine or placebo injection. This entry belongs to a study of Ad26.COV2.S vaccination and SARS-CoV-2 variants. The overall study: Ad26.COV2.S arm of COV1001 included the donor. Donor got 5x10^10 or 1x10^11 viral particles of Ad26.COV2.S.

The CDR3 is made up of 13 amino acids. V was trimmed by 4 bases and J by 7 bases, leaving 8 bases between them. Germline lookup yields CDR1 SGHVS and CDR2 FNYEAQ. V and J are TRBV7-6 and TRBJ1-6; no clear D. The source material was peripheral blood, sampled in a trial of Ad26.COV2.S vaccine versus placebo. This sequence was found in a person between 18 and 65 years old who received the Ad26.COV2.S COVID-19 vaccine or a placebo. As DNA, the CDR3 is TGTGCCAGCAGCTCGAATGGCAATTCACCCCTCCACTTT. As protein: CASSSNGNSPLHF.